This T cell receptor beta chain originates from a study of T cell responses to AZD1222 COVID-19 vaccine. Points from the study as a whole: Just a handful of AZD1222 recipients were seropositive at baseline. Nearly half of unique spike-specific TCRs reportedly avoided B.1.351 and B.1.1.7 mutated regions. Repertoires were collected only later (after the peak T cell response had occurred).

Concerning this clone itself: Its antigen is not identified.

Generated by immunoSEQ multiplex PCR, the TCRdb table keeps only in-frame clones and is missing some. The sample contains more than 95,000 clones, roughly 90% of which appear only once. CDR1 is SGHDT, CDR2 YYEEEE, per germline. This CDR3 has 17 amino acids. V dropped 4 bases and J dropped 3 bases, with 20 bases sitting between them. Sequences were derived from peripheral blood, sampled on day 0 of AZD1222 vaccination. The chain couples TRBV5-6 to TRBJ2-1; either TRBD1 or TRBD2 may supply D (5 bases each). The sequence derives from an adult in good health. The CDR3: CASSEHKWDQYYNEQFF. CDR3 in DNA: TGTGCCAGCAGCGAACACAAGTGGGACCAGTACTACAATGAGCAGTTCTTC.